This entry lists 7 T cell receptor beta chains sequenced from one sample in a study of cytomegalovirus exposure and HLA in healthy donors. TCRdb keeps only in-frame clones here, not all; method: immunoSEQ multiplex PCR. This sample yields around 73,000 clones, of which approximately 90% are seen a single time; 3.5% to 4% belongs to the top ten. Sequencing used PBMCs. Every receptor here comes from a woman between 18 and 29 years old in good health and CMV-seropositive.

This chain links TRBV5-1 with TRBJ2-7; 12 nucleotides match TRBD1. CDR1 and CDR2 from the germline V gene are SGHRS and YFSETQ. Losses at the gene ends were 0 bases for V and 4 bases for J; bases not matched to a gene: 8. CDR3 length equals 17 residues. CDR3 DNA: TGCGCCAGCAGCTTGGCCCCCGGGACAGGGGGCAGGTACGAGCAGTACTTC. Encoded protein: CASSLAPGTGGRYEQYF.

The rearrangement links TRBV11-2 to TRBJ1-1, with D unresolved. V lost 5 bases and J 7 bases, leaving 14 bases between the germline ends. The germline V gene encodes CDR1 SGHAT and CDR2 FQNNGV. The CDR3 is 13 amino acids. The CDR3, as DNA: TGTGCCAGCAGCCCCAACGGGGTACTTGAAGCTTTCTTT. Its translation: CASSPNGVLEAFF.

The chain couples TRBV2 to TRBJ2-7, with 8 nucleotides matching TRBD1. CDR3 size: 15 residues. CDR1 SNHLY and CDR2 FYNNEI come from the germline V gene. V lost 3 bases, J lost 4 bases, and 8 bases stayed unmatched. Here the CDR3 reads CASSDPGQATYEQYF. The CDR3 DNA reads TGTGCCAGCAGTGATCCGGGACAGGCGACTTACGAGCAGTACTTC.

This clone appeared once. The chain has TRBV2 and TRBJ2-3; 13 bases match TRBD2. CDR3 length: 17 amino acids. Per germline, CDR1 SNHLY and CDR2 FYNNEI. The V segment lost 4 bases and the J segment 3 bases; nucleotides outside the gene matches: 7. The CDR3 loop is CASSVGTSGVITDTQYF. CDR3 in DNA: TGTGCCAGCAGTGTGGGGACTAGCGGGGTTATTACAGATACGCAGTATTTT.

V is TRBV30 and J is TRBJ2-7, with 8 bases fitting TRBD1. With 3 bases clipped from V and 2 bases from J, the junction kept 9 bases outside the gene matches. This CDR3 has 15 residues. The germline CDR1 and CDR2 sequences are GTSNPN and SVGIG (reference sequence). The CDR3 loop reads CAWSRGQGRAYEQYF. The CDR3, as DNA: TGTGCCTGGAGCCGAGGACAGGGTAGGGCCTACGAGCAGTACTTC.

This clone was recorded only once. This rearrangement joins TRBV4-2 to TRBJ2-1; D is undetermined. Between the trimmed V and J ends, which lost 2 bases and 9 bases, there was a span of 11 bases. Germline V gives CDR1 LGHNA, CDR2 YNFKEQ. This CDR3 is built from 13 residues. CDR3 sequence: CASSQIPVAEQFF. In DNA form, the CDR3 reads TGTGCCAGCAGCCAAATTCCAGTGGCTGAGCAGTTCTTC.

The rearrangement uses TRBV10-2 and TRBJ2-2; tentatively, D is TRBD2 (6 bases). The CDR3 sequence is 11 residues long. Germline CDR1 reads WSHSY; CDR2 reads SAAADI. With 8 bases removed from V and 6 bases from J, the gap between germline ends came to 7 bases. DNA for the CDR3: TGCGCCAGCGGGGAGGCCGGGGAGCTGTTTTTT. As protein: CASGEAGELFF.